The clone carrying this TCR beta chain occurred once. Trimming shortened V by 3 bases and J by 1 base, and 7 bases separated the two germline ends. This CDR3 is 14 amino acids long. Looked up from germline, CDR1 is KGHSH and CDR2 is LQKENI. The sample is drawn from a study of control samples from healthy donors and cancer patients. Profiling relied on immunoSEQ multiplex PCR, and the TCRdb table lists in-frame clones only, not all of them. Here the sample spans about 92,000 clones, around 80% being singletons. The receptor was isolated from a woman aged 60-75 years in good health. The chain recombines TRBV18 with TRBJ1-5; D may be TRBD1 (6 bases). The source material was blood. This chain's CDR3 is CASSPGTSNQPQHF. Here the CDR3 DNA reads TGTGCCAGCTCACCCGGGACAAGCAATCAGCCCCAGCATTTT.